This T cell receptor (beta chain) was sequenced for a study of blood T cell repertoires in COVID-19. Study background: Samples taken during acute and convalescent COVID-19 were collected in the United States, Italy and Spain. T cells, B-cell-depleted T cells, or PBMCs supplied cDNA or gDNA.

V lost 0 bases to trimming and J lost 12 bases, with 15 bases between them. This CDR3 has 14 residues. CDR1 is LGHDT, CDR2 YNNKEL, per germline (reference sequence). In the study's own analysis: Reference gene primers were amplified, and this amplification served to estimate nucleated cell counts. The assay was immunoSEQ multiplex PCR, and TCRdb's table has in-frame clones only and misses some. V and J calls and clone size are given by that table; D and trimming were obtained from the DNA. The data hold 150,000 to 200,000 clones, with 88% observed a single time. The chain joins TRBV3-1 (or the pseudogene TRBV3-2) to TRBJ2-1, with D hard to call. The sequencing sample was made of peripheral blood. This sequence was found in a man aged 40-55 years with active or convalescent COVID-19. In DNA form, the CDR3 reads TGTGCCAGCAGCCAAGATCTACTAACAATGAGGCAGTTCTTC. Protein sequence: CASSQDLLTMRQFF.